Presented here are 8 T cell receptor beta chains from one specimen sequenced in a study of T cells in Graves' hyperthyroidism and ophthalmopathy. Regions amplified from RNA transcripts were the TCR beta CDR3 regions. The HTBI primer set served for first-round RT-PCR of the TCR CDR3. From the multiplex PCR reads, TCRdb called clonotypes with MiXCR, one entry per CDR3 protein. The sample contains about 600,000 distinct CDR3 sequences, more than 15% of which appear only once. Sample: blood. Receptor source: a woman aged 40-49 years with Graves' ophthalmopathy.

This clonotype was seen more than once but under ten times. The V call is TRBV5-1, the J call TRBJ1-1; no clear D. V dropped 3 bases and J dropped 1 base, with 13 bases sitting between them. The length of the CDR3 is 15 residues. The V gene's germline CDR1 is SGHRS and CDR2 YFSETQ. CDR3 sequence (DNA): TGCGCCAGCAGCTCAGGACGGATTTCGAACACTGAAGCTTTCTTT. Its translation: CASSSGRISNTEAFF.

The chain carries TRBV24-1 and TRBJ2-3; D remains ambiguous. Germline-derived CDR1 and CDR2 are KGHDR and SFDVKD. This CDR3 is built from 16 residues. Trimming removed 2 bases from V and 1 base from J, with 12 bases in between. CDR3 sequence: CATSDSRQAGTDTQYF. CDR3 coding DNA: TGTGCCACCAGTGATTCAAGGCAGGCGGGCACAGATACGCAGTATTTT.

The table lists this clonotype with many counts. V usage is TRBV5-1 and J usage is TRBJ1-6; 10 bases line up with TRBD1. The CDR3 is made up of 16 amino acids. Germline V lookup: CDR1 SGHRS, CDR2 YFSETQ. V gave up 5 bases and J gave up 7 bases; unmatched junction bases: 9. CDR3 residues: CASRSTPGQGNSPLHF. In DNA form, the CDR3 reads TGCGCCAGCAGGAGTACCCCGGGACAGGGGAATTCACCCCTCCACTTT.

The CDR3 here is CSANGGADTQYF. For the CDR3, the DNA is TGCAGTGCTAACGGGGGCGCAGATACGCAGTATTTT. V usage is TRBV20-1 and J usage is TRBJ2-3; either TRBD1 or TRBD2 may fit D (6 bases each). Trimming took 4 bases from V and 4 from J, leaving 9 bases between them. The germline gives CDR1 DFQATT, CDR2 SNEGSKA (reference sequence). This CDR3 spans 12 amino acids.

This clonotype was observed many times. The chain recombines TRBV19 with TRBJ1-1; D unresolved. Germline V gene sequence: CDR1 LNHDA, CDR2 SQIVND (reference sequence). Trimming stripped 4 bases from V and 2 bases from J, with 17 bases between. The CDR3 contains 16 residues. The CDR3 sequence: CASSRPGAPSNTEAFF. The CDR3 nucleotides read TGTGCCAGTAGTAGACCGGGTGCACCTTCTAACACTGAAGCTTTCTTT.

This clonotype was recorded at least ten times. The rearrangement links TRBV20-1 to TRBJ2-5; 12 bases align to TRBD2. The junction had 5 bases not matched to a gene; V was cut back by 5 bases and J by 4 bases. The CDR3 has 14 residues. Germline V lookup: CDR1 DFQATT, CDR2 SNEGSKA (reference sequence). The CDR3 spells CSAPSGGARETQYF. Written as DNA, the CDR3 is TGCAGTGCTCCTAGCGGGGGGGCCCGAGAGACCCAGTACTTC.

The chain has TRBV10-3 and TRBJ2-1; D is unclear. The length of the CDR3 is 12 residues. The germline V gene encodes CDR1 ENHRY and CDR2 SYGVKD. The V gene lost 7 bases and the J gene lost 5 bases, with 9 bases spanning the gap. CDR3 nucleotide sequence: TGTGCCATCAAGGACGAGAACAATGAGCAGTTCTTC. Protein: CAIKDENNEQFF.

This clonotype was counted ten times or more. V is TRBV3-1 and J is TRBJ2-2; possibly TRBD1 or TRBD2 for D (5 bases each). The CDR3 extends over 13 amino acids. Trimming removed 0 bases at V and 6 bases at J, with 5 bases between. Per germline, CDR1 LGHDT and CDR2 YNNKEL (reference sequence). CDR3 in amino acids: CASSQEGAGELFF. CDR3 sequence (DNA): TGTGCCAGCAGCCAAGAGGGGGCCGGGGAGCTGTTTTTT.